This TCR beta chain was retrieved from a study of OX40 agonist ivuxolimab in advanced cancers. Overall study context: Among those treated, three patients had partial responses, one with hepatocellular carcinoma and two with cutaneous melanoma.

CDR3 length: 15 residues. Trimming at V came to 5 bases and at J to 2 bases, leaving 5 bases not matched to a gene. Looked up from germline, CDR1 is MNHEY and CDR2 is SVGAGI. Study-wide points: Some nonresponders additionally presented with little normalized T-cell clonal expansion.

As regards this clone: Antigen specificity is unknown.

The data were produced by immunoSEQ multiplex PCR, yet TCRdb's version contains in-frame clones alone and is incomplete. The sample carries almost 85,000 clones, 70% to 90% recorded once. Sequenced material: CD4+ or CD8+ T cells sorted from blood, taken in a trial of the OX40 agonist ivuxolimab. The chain couples TRBV6-5 to TRBJ1-4; 7 bases are shared with TRBD1. This clonotype was obtained from an adult with an advanced solid tumor such as melanoma, head and neck, liver or kidney cancer. DNA of the CDR3: TGTGCCAGCAGTCCCGGACAGGCTACTAATGAAAAACTGTTTTTT. Its translation: CASSPGQATNEKLFF.